This T cell receptor beta chain stems from a study of blood T cell repertoires in COVID-19. Across the whole study: Sites in the United States, Italy and Spain provided acute and convalescent COVID-19 samples.

This CDR3 is built from 17 residues. V lost 4 bases and J lost 7, with 23 bases in between. Looked up from germline, CDR1 is MDHEN and CDR2 is SYDVKM. In the source study's methods: Amplification of reference gene primers was used by the study to estimate nucleated cell counts. TCRdb keeps only in-frame clones here, not all; method: immunoSEQ multiplex PCR. That table gives V, J and clone size, and the DNA gave D and trimming. Among 150,000 to 200,000 clones listed, around 92% were seen once. Sequencing was carried out using peripheral blood. This TCR came from a man aged 25 to 45 with COVID-19, enrolled during active disease. The rearrangement joins TRBV28 to TRBJ1-5; unclear D gene. The CDR3 reads CASSSRASRWTGQPQHF. DNA for the CDR3: TGTGCCAGCAGTTCCCGGGCCTCCCGGTGGACGGGACAGCCCCAGCATTTT.